The present T cell receptor beta chain was sequenced within a study of blood T cells in healthy people across ages (dated by TCRdb to between 2015 and 2016). Regarding the study in general: In model experiments, roughly one uniquely barcoded TCR beta cDNA molecule per two T cells was captured by template switching. Using deep sequencing normalized with unique cDNA molecular identifiers, the study measured how TCR beta repertoire diversity changes with age. The donors were split into four age groups: young (average about 15 years), middle-aged (around 40), aged (about 62) and long-lived (approximately 89). Donors of different ages were randomly distributed across sequencing lanes to avoid experimental bias. Two additional independent replicas of 1 million unique cDNA reads from the same blood draw were analyzed for two donors (one aged 18 to 30 and one aged 80 or older).

The method behind the library was 5' RACE. The sample was run on an Illumina HiSeq 2500. A second PCR of roughly 7 to 11 cycles was performed with a sample-barcoded 5' primer and a J-beta primer mix. Each TCR beta cDNA molecule received a unique molecular identifier from a template-switch 5' adaptor carrying 12 random nucleotides. Each sample yielded at least 3 million CDR3-containing paired-end reads. First-strand cDNA synthesis was performed from all RNA using the Mint cDNA synthesis kit, with priming by a TRBC-specific oligonucleotide. Following uracil-DNA glycosylase treatment, a first 18-cycle PCR with universal primers M1SS and BC2_uni_R was performed on all cDNA. Regarding the original processing steps: Normalization of each sample was performed by random selection of 1 million high-quality reads, each carrying a distinct molecular identifier. Instead of being binned into consensus sequences, reads with shared molecular identifiers were discarded. MiTCR, run with a Q25 quality threshold and the strictest error-elimination algorithm, handled CDR3 identification, clonotype clustering and error correction. Lower-bound total TCR beta diversity was estimated with a nonparametric unseen species model using Euler transformation. Using fastp trimming at Q25 and MiXCR clonotype assembly, TCRdb reanalyzed the public sequencing data and kept in-frame beta chains. Every entry covers one CDR3 protein and lists the most common genes and DNA from its rows. These V and J calls rely on TCRdb rather than the paper's analysis. The sample profile shows hundreds of thousands of distinct CDR3 sequences; around half of them were found once. Around 32% of the sample is held by the ten biggest clonotypes.

Donors were around 37 systemically healthy Caucasian individuals from Russia aged roughly 6 to 95 years. Each donor gave approximately 10 milliliters of peripheral blood, collected into EDTA-treated Vacutainer tubes. PBMCs were isolated by Ficoll-Paque density-gradient centrifugation, with at least 6 million obtained per sample. Total RNA, at least 5.5 micrograms per sample, was extracted from PBMCs with Trizol reagent. For every donor, flow cytometry on a PBMC aliquot measured the percentage of naive CD45RAhigh/CD27high T cells. Study-level results and caveats: Since profiling was done on bulk unsorted PBMCs, naive and antigen-experienced compartments could not be conclusively compared. Because donor CMV infection status was unknown, age-related changes in expanded clonotypes were potentially confounded. Estimates of total diversity based on one million sequenced T cells were considered lower bounds and underestimates. Observed TCR beta diversity per million T cells fell roughly linearly with age, and a significant reduction was already apparent by age around 40. Observed TCR beta diversity correlated strongly with the percentage of naive T cells measured by flow cytometry. Compared with the aged group, more naive CD4+ T cells, fewer expanded clones and increased TCR diversity were shown by the long-lived group, suggesting age selection.

As for this clonotype: No cognate antigen has been identified for it. There are no base qualities to consult, and no much larger clone falls within one base.

Based on the germline V gene, the CDR1 and CDR2 sequences are SGHTA and FQGNSA. The CDR3 runs 15 amino acids, cysteine and phenylalanine included. Only the CDR3 region is kept as DNA, spanning 45 bases read in frame from base 1. The germline ends are 15 bases apart after V is trimmed by 2 bases and J by 7 bases. Recombination connected TRBV7-2 to TRBJ2-1; the D segment might be TRBD1 or TRBD2, since each matches 6 bases. The sequenced sample consisted of blood. This clonotype originated in a woman aged 60-70 years in good health. The encoded CDR3 is CASSLRGQGRNEQFF. The base sequence is TGTGCCAGCAGCTTACGCGGGCAGGGGAGGAATGAGCAGTTCTTC.